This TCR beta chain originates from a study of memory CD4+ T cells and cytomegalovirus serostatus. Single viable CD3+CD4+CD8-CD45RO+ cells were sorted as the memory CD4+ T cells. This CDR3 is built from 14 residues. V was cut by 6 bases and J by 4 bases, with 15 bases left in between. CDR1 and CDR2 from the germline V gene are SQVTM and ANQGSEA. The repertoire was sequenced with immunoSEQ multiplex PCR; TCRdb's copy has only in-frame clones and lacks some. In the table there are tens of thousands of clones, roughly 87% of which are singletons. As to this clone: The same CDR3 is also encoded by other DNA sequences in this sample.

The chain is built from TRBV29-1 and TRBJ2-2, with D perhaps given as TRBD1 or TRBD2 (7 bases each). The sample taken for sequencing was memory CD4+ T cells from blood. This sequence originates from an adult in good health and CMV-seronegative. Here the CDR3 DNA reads TGCAGCGTAGCCAGGGGGGGAGGCACCGGGGAGCTGTTTTTT. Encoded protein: CSVARGGGTGELFF.